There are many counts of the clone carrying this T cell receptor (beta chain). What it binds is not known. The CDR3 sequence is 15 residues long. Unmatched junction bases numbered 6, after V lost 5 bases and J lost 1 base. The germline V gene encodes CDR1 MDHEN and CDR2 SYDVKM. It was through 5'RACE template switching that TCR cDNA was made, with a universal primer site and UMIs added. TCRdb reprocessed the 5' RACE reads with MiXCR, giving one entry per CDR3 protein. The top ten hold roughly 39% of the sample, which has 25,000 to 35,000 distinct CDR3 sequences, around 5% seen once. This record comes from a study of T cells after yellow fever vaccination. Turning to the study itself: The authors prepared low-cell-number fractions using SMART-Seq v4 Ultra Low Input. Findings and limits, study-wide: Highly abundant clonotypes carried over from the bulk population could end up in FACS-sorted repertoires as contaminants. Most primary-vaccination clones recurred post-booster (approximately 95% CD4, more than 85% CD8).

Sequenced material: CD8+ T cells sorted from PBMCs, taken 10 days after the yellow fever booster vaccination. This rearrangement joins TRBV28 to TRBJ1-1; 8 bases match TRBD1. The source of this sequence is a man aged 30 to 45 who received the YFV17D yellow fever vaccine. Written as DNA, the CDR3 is TGTGCCAGCAGTCGAGACAGGGGTTGGAACACTGAAGCTTTCTTT. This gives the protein CASSRDRGWNTEAFF.